These T cell receptor beta chains were read from a single sample in a study of STAT3 mutations in large granular lymphocyte leukemia. Clones were read by immunoSEQ multiplex PCR, and TCRdb kept only the in-frame ones, dropping some. The sample holds tens of thousands of clones, 86% seen once. Sequencing was carried out using peripheral blood mononuclear cells. Receptors originate from a man between 60 and 75 years old with T-cell large granular lymphocyte leukemia. Some clones in this sample may be carry-over from other donors' samples. Each CDR3 is given with its conserved first and last residue. The order of the fields is V gene, clone size, J gene, CDR3 length, D gene, CDR3 protein, CDR3 DNA. The D gene is left open where the match is weak. A row's size may be missing; if present it is once, few, many or a size class.

>TRBV18|-|TRBJ1-4|12|-
CASSPYNEKLFF
TGTGCCAGCTCACCCTATAATGAAAAACTGTTTTTT
>TRBV5-8|-|TRBJ1-2|17|-
CASSSRDGGLTTRRYTF
TGTGCCAGCAGCTCTCGTGATGGGGGGCTGACAACCAGGCGCTACACCTTC
>TRBV6-6|-|TRBJ2-7|13|-
CASSRGGSYEQYF
TGTGCCAGCAGTCGAGGGGGTTCGTACGAGCAGTACTTC
>TRBV11-2|once|TRBJ2-1|14|-
CASSFPGSYNEQFF
TGTGCCAGCAGCTTCCCGGGTTCCTACAATGAGCAGTTCTTC
>TRBV15|-|TRBJ2-1|17|TRBD1
CATSRDRGGQTGREQFF
TGTGCCACCAGCAGAGATCGAGGGGGCCAGACGGGACGTGAGCAGTTCTTC
>TRBV5-1|-|TRBJ2-2|15|-
CASSLLAVGTGELFF
TGCGCCAGCAGCTTGTTAGCGGTGGGGACCGGGGAGCTGTTTTTT
>TRBV30|-|TRBJ1-2|12|TRBD1
CAWSPGGYGYTF
TGTGCCTGGAGCCCAGGGGGCTATGGCTACACCTTC
>TRBV25-1|-|TRBJ2-3|16|TRBD2
CASSEGLAINTDTQYF
TGTGCCAGCAGTGAAGGACTAGCGATCAACACAGATACGCAGTATTTT
>TRBV7-3|-|TRBJ1-5|13|-
CASSPRQNQPQHF
TGTGCCAGCAGCCCCCGACAGAATCAGCCCCAGCATTTT
>TRBV9|once|TRBJ1-4|14|TRBD1
CASSVEAGGEKLFF
TGTGCCAGCAGCGTAGAAGCAGGGGGTGAAAAACTGTTTTTT
>TRBV25-1|-|TRBJ2-2|13|-
CASTITTSGELFF
TGTGCCAGCACAATTACTACAAGCGGGGAGCTGTTTTTT
>TRBV30|-|TRBJ1-2|13|-
CAWSSRPNTGYTF
TGTGCCTGGAGTAGCCGACCAAACACCGGCTACACCTTC